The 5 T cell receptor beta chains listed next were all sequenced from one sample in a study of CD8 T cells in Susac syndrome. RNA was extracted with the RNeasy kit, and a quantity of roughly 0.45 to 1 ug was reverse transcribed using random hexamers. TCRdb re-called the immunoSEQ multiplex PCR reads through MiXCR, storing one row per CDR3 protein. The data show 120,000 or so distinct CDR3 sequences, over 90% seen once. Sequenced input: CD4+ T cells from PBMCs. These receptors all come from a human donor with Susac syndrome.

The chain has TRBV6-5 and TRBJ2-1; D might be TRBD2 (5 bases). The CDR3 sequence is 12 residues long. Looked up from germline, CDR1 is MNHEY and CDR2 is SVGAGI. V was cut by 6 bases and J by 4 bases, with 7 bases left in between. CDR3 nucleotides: TGTGCCAGCAGGACGGGGTACAATGAGCAGTTCTTC. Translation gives CASRTGYNEQFF.

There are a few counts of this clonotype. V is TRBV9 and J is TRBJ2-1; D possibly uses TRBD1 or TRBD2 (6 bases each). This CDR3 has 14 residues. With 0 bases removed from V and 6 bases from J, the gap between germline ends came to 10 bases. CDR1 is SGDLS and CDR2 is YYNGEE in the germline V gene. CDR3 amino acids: CASSVDRGRNEQFF. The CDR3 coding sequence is TGTGCCAGCAGCGTAGATCGGGGGCGCAATGAGCAGTTCTTC.

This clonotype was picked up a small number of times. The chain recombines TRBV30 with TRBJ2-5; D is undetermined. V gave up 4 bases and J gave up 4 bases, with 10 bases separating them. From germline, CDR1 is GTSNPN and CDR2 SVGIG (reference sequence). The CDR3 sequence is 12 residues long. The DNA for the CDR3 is TGTGCCTGGACCGTGGTGGGAGAGACCCAGTACTTC. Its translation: CAWTVVGETQYF.

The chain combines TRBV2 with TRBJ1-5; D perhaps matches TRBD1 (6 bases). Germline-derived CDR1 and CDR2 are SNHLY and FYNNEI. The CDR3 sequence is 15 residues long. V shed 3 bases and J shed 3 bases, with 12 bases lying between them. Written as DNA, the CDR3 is TGTGCCAGCAGTGACCAGGGGATGGACAATCAGCCCCAGCATTTT. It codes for CASSDQGMDNQPQHF.

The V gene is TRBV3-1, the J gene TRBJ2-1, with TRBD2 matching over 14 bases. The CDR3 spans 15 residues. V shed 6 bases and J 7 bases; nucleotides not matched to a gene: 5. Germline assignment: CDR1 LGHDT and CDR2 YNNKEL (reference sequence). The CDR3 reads CASRSGTSGSNEQFF. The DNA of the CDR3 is TGTGCCAGCAGGTCCGGGACTAGCGGGAGTAATGAGCAGTTCTTC.